This T cell receptor (beta chain) was sequenced for a study of early T cells in non-severe SARS-CoV-2 infection. V shed 6 bases and J 6 bases; nucleotides not matched to a gene: 9. Germline V gene lookup returns CDR1 SGHTA and CDR2 FQGNSA. This CDR3 is built from 15 residues. Each CDR3 protein gets one entry after TCRdb re-called the 5' RACE reads with MiXCR. The table lists roughly 40,000 distinct CDR3 sequences, roughly 4% of them singletons, with less than 4% in the top ten. This clonotype came up many times. The source is an adult who was a healthcare worker with PCR-confirmed SARS-CoV-2 infection or an uninfected control (not recorded which). This rearrangement joins TRBV7-2 to TRBJ2-1; 9 bases fit TRBD2. Input material: whole blood. The CDR3 DNA is TGTGCCAGCAGACCGGGACTAGCAGAAGGCAATGAGCAGTTCTTC. As protein: CASRPGLAEGNEQFF.